The clone carrying this T cell receptor (beta chain) was detected once. No antigen is known for it. It was with 60 Vbeta and 13 Jbeta primers that the PCR ran. Original processing methods: An analysis performed later counted roughly 80 million unique TCR beta chains (approximately 10 million of them shared). The assay was immunoSEQ multiplex PCR, and TCRdb's table has in-frame clones only and misses some. That table gives V, J and clone size, and the DNA gave D and trimming. The sample lists about 89,000 clones; roughly 60% were seen once. The germline V gene has CDR1 MGHRA and CDR2 YSYEKL. J gave up 6 bases and V 0 bases, and 4 bases lay outside the gene matches. The CDR3 has 15 amino acids. These data are taken from a study of cytomegalovirus exposure and HLA in healthy donors. Findings and limits, study-wide: A later analysis by the authors found several of the most significant clusters apparently linked to common viral pathogens. Later analysis identified a missense DCLRE1C variant that was linked to TCR beta V- and J-gene trimming. It was taken for granted in presence/absence analyses that sequencing depth across donors was roughly uniform.

Sequenced input: PBMCs. The clonotype originates from a human donor in good health. J is TRBJ2-1 and V is TRBV4-1, with 8 bases fitting TRBD2. CDR3 sequence: CASSQDPAGGNEQFF. The CDR3 DNA follows: TGCGCCAGCAGCCAAGACCCGGCGGGAGGCAATGAGCAGTTCTTC.